This T cell receptor (beta chain) comes out of a study of blood T cell repertoires in COVID-19. The V end lost 6 bases, the J end lost 3 bases, and 9 bases lay between the germline ends. The CDR3 extends over 13 amino acids. Germline lookup yields CDR1 ENHRY and CDR2 SYGVKD. The assay was immunoSEQ multiplex PCR, and TCRdb's table has in-frame clones only and misses some. The sample lists approximately 350,000 clones, around four fifths occurring once. The table lists this clone with a count of one. The chain has TRBV10-3 and TRBJ1-5, with TRBD1 as a possible D gene (5 bases). Sequenced: peripheral blood. This receptor was obtained from a man aged 30 to 45 with active or convalescent COVID-19. The CDR3 region has the DNA TGTGCCATCAGCACAGGAGACAATCAGCCCCAGCATTTT. This gives the protein CAISTGDNQPQHF.